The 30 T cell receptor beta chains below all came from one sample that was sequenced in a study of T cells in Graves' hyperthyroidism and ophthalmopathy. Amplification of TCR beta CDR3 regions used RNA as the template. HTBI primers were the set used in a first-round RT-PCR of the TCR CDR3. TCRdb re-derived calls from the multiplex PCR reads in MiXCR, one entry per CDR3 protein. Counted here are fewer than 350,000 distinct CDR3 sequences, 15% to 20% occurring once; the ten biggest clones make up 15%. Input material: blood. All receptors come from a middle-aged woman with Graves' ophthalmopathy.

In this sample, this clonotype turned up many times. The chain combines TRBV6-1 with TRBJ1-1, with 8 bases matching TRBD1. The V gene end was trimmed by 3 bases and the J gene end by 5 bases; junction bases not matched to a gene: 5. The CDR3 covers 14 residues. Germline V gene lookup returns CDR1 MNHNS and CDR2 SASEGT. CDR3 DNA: TGTGCCAGCAGTGAGAGCAGGGGGCATACTGAAGCTTTCTTT. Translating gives CASSESRGHTEAFF.

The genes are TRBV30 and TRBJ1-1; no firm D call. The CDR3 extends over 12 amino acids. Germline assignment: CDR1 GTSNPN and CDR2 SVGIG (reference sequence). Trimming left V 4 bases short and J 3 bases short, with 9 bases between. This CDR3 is CAWTWGDTEAFF. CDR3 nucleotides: TGTGCCTGGACGTGGGGAGACACTGAAGCTTTCTTT.

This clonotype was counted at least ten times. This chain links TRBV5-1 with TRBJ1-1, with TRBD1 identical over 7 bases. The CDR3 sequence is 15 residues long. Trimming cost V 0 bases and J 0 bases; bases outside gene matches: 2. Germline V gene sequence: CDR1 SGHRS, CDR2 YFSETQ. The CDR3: CASSLVTGMNTEAFF. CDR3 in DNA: TGCGCCAGCAGCTTGGTGACAGGGATGAACACTGAAGCTTTCTTT.

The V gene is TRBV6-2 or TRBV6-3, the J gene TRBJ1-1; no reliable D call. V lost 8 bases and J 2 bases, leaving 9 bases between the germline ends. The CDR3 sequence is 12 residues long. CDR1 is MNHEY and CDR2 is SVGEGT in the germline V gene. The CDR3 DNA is TGTGCCAGCTTACGCCCCAACACTGAAGCTTTCTTT. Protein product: CASLRPNTEAFF.

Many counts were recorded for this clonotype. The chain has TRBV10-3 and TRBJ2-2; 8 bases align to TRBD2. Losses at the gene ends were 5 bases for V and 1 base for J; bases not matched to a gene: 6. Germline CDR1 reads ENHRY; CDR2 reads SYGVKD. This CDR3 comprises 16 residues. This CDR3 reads CAISRAGGQNTGELFF. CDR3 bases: TGTGCCATCAGTCGGGCGGGGGGACAGAACACCGGGGAGCTGTTTTTT.

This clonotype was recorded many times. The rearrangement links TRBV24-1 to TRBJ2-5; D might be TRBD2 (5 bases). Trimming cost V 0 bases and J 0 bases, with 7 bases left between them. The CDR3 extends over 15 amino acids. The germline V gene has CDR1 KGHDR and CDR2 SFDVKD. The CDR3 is CATSDLARDQETQYF. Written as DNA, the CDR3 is TGTGCCACCAGTGATTTGGCGAGGGACCAAGAGACCCAGTACTTC.

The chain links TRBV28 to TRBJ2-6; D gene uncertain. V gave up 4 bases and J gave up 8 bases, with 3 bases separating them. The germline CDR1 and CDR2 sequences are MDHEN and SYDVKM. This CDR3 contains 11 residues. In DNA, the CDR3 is TGTGCCAGCAGTTCCTCCAACGTCCTGACTTTC. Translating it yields CASSSSNVLTF.

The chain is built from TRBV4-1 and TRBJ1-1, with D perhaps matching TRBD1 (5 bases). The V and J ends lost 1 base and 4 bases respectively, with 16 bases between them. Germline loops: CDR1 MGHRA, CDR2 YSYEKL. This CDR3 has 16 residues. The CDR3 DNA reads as TGCGCCAGCAGCCAAGCCGGCCCCGACCAGGGCACTGAAGCTTTCTTT. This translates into CASSQAGPDQGTEAFF.

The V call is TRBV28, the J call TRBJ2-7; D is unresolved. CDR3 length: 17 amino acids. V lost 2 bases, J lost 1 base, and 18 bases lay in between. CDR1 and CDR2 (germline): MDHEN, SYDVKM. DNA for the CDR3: TGTGCCAGCAGTTTAAGTCGTAAAGGAAGACCATCCTACGAGCAGTACTTC. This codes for CASSLSRKGRPSYEQYF.

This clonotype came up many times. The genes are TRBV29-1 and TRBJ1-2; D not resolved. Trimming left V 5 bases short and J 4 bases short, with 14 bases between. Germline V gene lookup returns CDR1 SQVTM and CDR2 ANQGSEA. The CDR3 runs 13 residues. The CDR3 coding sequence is TGCAGCGTTCTAACCCGGGATTTCTATGGCTACACCTTC. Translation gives CSVLTRDFYGYTF.

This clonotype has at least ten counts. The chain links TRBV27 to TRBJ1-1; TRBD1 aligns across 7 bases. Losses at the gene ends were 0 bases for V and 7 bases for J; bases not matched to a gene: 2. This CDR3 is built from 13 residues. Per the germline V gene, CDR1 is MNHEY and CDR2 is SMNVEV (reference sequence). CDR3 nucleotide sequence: TGTGCCAGCAGTTTATCAGGGGGCAATGAAGCTTTCTTT. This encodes CASSLSGGNEAFF.

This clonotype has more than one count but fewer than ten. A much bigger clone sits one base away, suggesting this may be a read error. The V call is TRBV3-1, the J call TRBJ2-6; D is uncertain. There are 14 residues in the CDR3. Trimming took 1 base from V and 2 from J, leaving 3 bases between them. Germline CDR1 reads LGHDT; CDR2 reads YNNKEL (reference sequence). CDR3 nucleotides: TGTGCCAGCAGCCAAGTCCCTGGGGCCAACGTCCTGACTTTC. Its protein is CASSQVPGANVLTF. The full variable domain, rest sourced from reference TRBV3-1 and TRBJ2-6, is DTAVSQTPKYLVTQMGNDKSIKCEQNLGHDTMYWYKQDSKKFLKIMFSYNNKELIINETVPNRFSPKSPDKAHLNLHINSLELGDSAVYFCASSQVPGANVLTFGAGSRLTVL.

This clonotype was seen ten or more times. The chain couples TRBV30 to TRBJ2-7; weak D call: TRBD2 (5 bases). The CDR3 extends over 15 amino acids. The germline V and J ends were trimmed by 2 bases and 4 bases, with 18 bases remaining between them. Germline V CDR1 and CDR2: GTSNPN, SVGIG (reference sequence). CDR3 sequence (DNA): TGTGCCTGGAGTTCCGGGCAGGCGGGTACTTACGAGCAGTACTTC. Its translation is CAWSSGQAGTYEQYF.

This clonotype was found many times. This CDR3 reads CASSHGTSGYYEQYF. The CDR3 nucleotides read TGTGCCAGCAGCCACGGGACTAGCGGGTATTACGAGCAGTACTTC. V gene TRBV13 combines with J gene TRBJ2-7; 12 bases are shared with TRBD2. CDR3 length equals 15 residues. V lost 5 bases to trimming and J lost 4 bases; unmatched junction nucleotides: 6. Germline CDR1 PRHDT, CDR2 FYEKMQ (reference sequence).

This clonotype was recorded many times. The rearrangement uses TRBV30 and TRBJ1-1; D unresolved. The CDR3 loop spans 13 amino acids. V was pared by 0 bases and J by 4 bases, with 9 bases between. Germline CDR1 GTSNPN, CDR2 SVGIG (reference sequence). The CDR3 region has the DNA TGTGCCTGGAGTGTTTTGGTAGGCACTGAAGCTTTCTTT. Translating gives CAWSVLVGTEAFF.

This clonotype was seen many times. The CDR3 sequence: CSARRDRDQPQHF. DNA of the CDR3: TGCAGTGCTAGAAGGGACAGAGATCAGCCCCAGCATTTT. V gene TRBV20-1 combines with J gene TRBJ1-5; 7 positions match TRBD1. The CDR3 totals 13 residues. V dropped 2 bases and J dropped 5; count of bases not matched to a gene: 3. Germline V gene data show CDR1 as DFQATT and CDR2 as SNEGSKA (reference sequence).

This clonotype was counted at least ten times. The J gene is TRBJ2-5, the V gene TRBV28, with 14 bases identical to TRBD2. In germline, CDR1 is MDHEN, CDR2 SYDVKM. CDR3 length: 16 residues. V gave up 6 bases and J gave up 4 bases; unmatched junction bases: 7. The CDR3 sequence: CASSLPGLAGVETQYF. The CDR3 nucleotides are TGTGCCAGCAGCCTCCCGGGACTAGCGGGAGTAGAGACCCAGTACTTC.

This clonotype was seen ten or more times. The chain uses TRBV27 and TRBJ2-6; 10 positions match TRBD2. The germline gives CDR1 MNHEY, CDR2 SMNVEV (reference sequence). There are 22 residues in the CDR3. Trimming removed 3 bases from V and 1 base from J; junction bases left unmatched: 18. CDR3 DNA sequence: TGTGCCAGCAGTTTTGGGGGACGGAGCGGGAGGGCCCTGAGATCTGGGGCCAACGTCCTGACTTTC. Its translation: CASSFGGRSGRALRSGANVLTF.

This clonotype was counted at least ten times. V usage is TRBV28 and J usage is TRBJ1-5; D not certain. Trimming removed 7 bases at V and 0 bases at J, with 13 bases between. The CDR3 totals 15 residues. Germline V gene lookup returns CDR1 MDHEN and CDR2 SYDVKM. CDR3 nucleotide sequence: TGTGCCAGCACGCCACGCCGGACTAGCAATCAGCCCCAGCATTTT. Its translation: CASTPRRTSNQPQHF.

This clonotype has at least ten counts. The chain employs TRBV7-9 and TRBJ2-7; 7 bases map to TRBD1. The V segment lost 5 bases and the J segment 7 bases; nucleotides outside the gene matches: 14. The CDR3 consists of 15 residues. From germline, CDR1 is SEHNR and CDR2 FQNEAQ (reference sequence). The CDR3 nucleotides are TGTGCCAGCAGCCCGGTGAGGGGGCTCTCAACGGAGCAGTACTTC. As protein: CASSPVRGLSTEQYF.

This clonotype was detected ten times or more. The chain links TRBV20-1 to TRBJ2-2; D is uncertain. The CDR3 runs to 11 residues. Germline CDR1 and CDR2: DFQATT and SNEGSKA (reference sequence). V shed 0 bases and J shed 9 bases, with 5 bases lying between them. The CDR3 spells CSARDVRELFF. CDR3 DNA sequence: TGCAGTGCTAGAGACGTTCGGGAGCTGTTTTTT.

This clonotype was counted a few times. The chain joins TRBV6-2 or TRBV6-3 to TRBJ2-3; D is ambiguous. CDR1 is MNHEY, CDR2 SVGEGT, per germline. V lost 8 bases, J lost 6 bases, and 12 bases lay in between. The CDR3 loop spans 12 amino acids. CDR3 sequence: CASQNPADTQYF. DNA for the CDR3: TGTGCCAGCCAAAACCCCGCGGATACGCAGTATTTT.

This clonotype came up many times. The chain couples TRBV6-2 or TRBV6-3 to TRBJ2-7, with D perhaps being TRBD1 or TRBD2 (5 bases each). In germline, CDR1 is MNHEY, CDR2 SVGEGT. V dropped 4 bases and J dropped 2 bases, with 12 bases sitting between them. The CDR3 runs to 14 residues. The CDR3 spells CASSSRDGAYEQYF. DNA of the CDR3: TGTGCCAGCAGTTCCCGGGACGGAGCCTACGAGCAGTACTTC.

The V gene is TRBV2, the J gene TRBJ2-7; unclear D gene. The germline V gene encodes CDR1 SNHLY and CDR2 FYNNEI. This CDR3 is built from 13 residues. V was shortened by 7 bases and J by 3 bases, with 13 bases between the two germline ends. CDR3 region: CASTARKNYEQYF. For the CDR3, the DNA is TGTGCCAGCACGGCAAGGAAGAACTACGAGCAGTACTTC.

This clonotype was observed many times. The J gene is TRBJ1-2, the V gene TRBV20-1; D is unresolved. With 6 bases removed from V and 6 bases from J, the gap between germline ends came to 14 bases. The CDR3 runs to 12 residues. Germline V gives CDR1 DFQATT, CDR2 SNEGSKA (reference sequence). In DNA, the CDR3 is TGCAGTGCCATAAACCCCCCAGATGGCTACACCTTC. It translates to CSAINPPDGYTF.

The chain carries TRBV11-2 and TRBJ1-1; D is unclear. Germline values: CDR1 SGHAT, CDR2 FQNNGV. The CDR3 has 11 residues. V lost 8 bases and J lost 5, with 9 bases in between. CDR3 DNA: TGTGCCAGCTTTGGATGGACTGAAGCTTTCTTT. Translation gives CASFGWTEAFF.

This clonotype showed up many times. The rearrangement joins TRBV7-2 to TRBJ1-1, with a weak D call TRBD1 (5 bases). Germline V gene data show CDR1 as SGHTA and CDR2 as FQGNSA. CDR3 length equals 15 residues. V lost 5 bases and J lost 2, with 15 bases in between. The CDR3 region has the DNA TGTGCCAGCAGCCAACCCAGGGTCGCTAACACTGAAGCTTTCTTT. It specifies CASSQPRVANTEAFF.

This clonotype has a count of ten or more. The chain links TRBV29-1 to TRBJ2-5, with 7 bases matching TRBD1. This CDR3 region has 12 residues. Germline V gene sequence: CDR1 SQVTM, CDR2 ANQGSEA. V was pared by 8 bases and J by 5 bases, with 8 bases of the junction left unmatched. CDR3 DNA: TGCAGCTCTACAGGGGACGGGGAGACCCAGTACTTC. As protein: CSSTGDGETQYF.

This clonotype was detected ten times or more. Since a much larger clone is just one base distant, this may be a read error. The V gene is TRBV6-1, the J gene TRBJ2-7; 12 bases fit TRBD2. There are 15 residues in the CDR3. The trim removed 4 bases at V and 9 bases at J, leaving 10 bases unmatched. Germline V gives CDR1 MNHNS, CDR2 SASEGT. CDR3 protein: CASSAGGLAGRGQYF. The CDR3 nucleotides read TGTGCCAGCAGTGCCGGTGGACTAGCGGGGCGCGGGCAGTACTTC.

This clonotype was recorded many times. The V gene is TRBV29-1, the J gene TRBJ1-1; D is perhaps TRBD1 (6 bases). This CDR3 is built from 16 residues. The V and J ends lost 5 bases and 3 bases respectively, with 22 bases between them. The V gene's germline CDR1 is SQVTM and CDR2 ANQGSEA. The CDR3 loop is CSVPIQGVFGYTEAFF. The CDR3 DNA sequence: TGCAGCGTTCCAATACAGGGTGTATTCGGGTACACTGAAGCTTTCTTT.